This T cell receptor beta chain originates from a study of graft-versus-host responses after intestinal transplantation. Study in general: Every one of the recipients received anti-thymocyte globulin induction and afterwards took tacrolimus and steroids for around three years. Study observations and caveats: Peak circulating GvH clone levels tracked with early post-transplant HvG declines. There were GvH clones found in recipient marrow, and some of them appeared first in ileum or blood.

Only in-frame clones appear in the TCRdb table, and some are missing; sequencing was by immunoSEQ multiplex PCR. The sample has more than 85,000 clones, around 95% seen once. Turning to this clone: Its target is not known.

With V trimmed by 1 base and J by 4 bases, 6 bases remained unmatched. The V gene's germline CDR1 is PRHDT and CDR2 FYEKMQ (reference sequence). CDR3 length: 16 amino acids. The sequence was collected from a human donor who received an intestinal transplant. The sequencing used unstimulated CD8+ T cells sorted from spleen or lymph node cells, collected before intestinal transplant. The rearrangement uses TRBV13 and TRBJ2-3, with TRBD2 matching over 9 bases. The CDR3 loop reads CASSLEASGKSDTQYF. The CDR3 DNA is TGTGCCAGCAGCTTAGAGGCTAGCGGGAAATCAGATACGCAGTATTTT.